These 10 T cell receptor beta chains were sequenced from one sample in a study of cytomegalovirus exposure and HLA in healthy donors. Primers included in the PCR were 60 Vbeta and 13 Jbeta primers. Here immunoSEQ multiplex PCR was the method, and the copy in TCRdb shows in-frame clones only, minus some. The sample contains around 200,000 clones, about 75% of which appear only once. Sequencing was done on a sample of PBMCs. These receptors were collected from a male donor in good health and CMV-seronegative.

The V gene is TRBV11-3, the J gene TRBJ2-7; TRBD2 matches 7 bases. CDR1 is SGHNT, CDR2 YENEEA, per germline. The junction had 10 bases not matched to a gene; V was cut back by 1 base and J by 7 bases. The CDR3 length is 15 residues. The CDR3 nucleotides are TGTGCCAGCAGCTTAGGACTCAGCGGGATACAAGAGCAGTACTTC. Its protein is CASSLGLSGIQEQYF.

CDR3 loop: CASSLVGRGYEQYF. The CDR3 DNA is TGTGCCAGCAGCTTGGTGGGTCGGGGATACGAGCAGTACTTC. This rearrangement joins TRBV5-6 to TRBJ2-7; TRBD2 might be the D (5 bases). The V and J ends lost 0 bases and 4 bases respectively, with 11 bases between them. This CDR3 has 14 residues. Germline values: CDR1 SGHDT, CDR2 YYEEEE.

This chain connects TRBV11-3 to TRBJ2-2, with 8 bases matching TRBD1. The CDR3 extends over 18 amino acids. The germline CDR1 and CDR2 sequences are SGHNT and YENEEA. J gave up 1 base and V 0 bases, and 7 bases lay outside the gene matches. This CDR3 reads CASSLDQPGTGNTGELFF. CDR3 nucleotides: TGTGCCAGCAGCTTAGATCAGCCAGGGACAGGGAACACCGGGGAGCTGTTTTTT.

As concerns this clone: One end of the junction does not line up with germline, which may come from a read error. This chain links TRBV7-6 with TRBJ2-3, with a weak D call TRBD2 (6 bases). The CDR3 consists of 13 residues. The germline V gene has CDR1 SGHVS and CDR2 FNYEAQ. CDR3 nucleotide sequence: TGTGCCGGCAGCCTGGCGGGGTGGGATACGCAGTATTTT. Its protein is CAGSLAGWDTQYF. The full variable domain, completed using reference TRBV7-6 and TRBJ2-3, is GAGVSQSPRYKVTKRGQDVALRCDPISGHVSLYWYRQALGQGPEFLTYFNYEAQQDKSGLPNDRFSAERPEGSISTLTIQRTEQRDSAMYRCAGSLAGWDTQYFGPGTRLTVL.

V gene TRBV2 combines with J gene TRBJ1-5; D is uncertain. CDR1 and CDR2 from the germline V gene are SNHLY and FYNNEI. The CDR3 is made up of 15 amino acids. V dropped 3 bases and J dropped 4 bases, with 13 bases sitting between them. Here the CDR3 DNA reads TGTGCCAGCAGTGAGATGGTTATCGGGAATCAGCCCCAGCATTTT. Translation: CASSEMVIGNQPQHF.

The chain is built from TRBV5-4 and TRBJ2-7; 7 bases match TRBD2. Germline assignment: CDR1 SGHNT and CDR2 YYREEE (reference sequence). This CDR3 is built from 15 residues. Germline trimming cut 4 bases from V and 5 bases from J; bases unmatched to any gene: 12. CDR3: CASSTGLDPPHEQYF. Written as DNA, the CDR3 is TGTGCCAGCAGCACCGGACTAGACCCCCCCCACGAGCAGTACTTC.

V is TRBV6-4 and J is TRBJ1-4; 7 nucleotides agree with TRBD1. The germline gives CDR1 MRHNA, CDR2 SNTAGT. The CDR3 runs 18 residues. Trimming cost V 7 bases and J 0 bases; bases outside gene matches: 14. The CDR3 nucleotides are TGTGCCAGCACCCTATGCCTCACAGGGGTTGCAACTAATGAAAAACTGTTTTTT. Amino acids: CASTLCLTGVATNEKLFF.

The chain combines TRBV27 with TRBJ1-3; maybe TRBD1 (6 bases). Germline V lookup: CDR1 MNHEY, CDR2 SMNVEV (reference sequence). The CDR3 contains 18 residues. The ends were cut back, 6 bases at V and 0 bases at J, with 21 bases in the middle. Written as DNA, the CDR3 is TGTGCCAGCAGCCAACCGAGGGGGGGGAATCCCTCTGGAAACACCATATATTTT. Translated, it gives CASSQPRGGNPSGNTIYF.

The rearrangement uses TRBV27 and TRBJ2-7, with 8 bases fitting TRBD2. The CDR3 consists of 17 residues. Germline CDR1 reads MNHEY; CDR2 reads SMNVEV (reference sequence). V gave up 3 bases and J gave up 2 bases; unmatched junction bases: 12. The CDR3, as DNA: TGTGCCAGCAGTTTCTCCCCGGGGGGGACGATCCCCTACGAGCAGTACTTC. It is translated as CASSFSPGGTIPYEQYF.

Worth noting for this clone: Other DNA sequences in this specimen translate into the identical CDR3. The chain links TRBV18 to TRBJ2-5; 13 bases fit TRBD2. This CDR3 spans 16 amino acids. Germline CDR1 reads KGHSH; CDR2 reads LQKENI. J gave up 1 base and V 6 bases, and 5 bases lay outside the gene matches. CDR3 coding DNA: TGTGCCAGCTCCCCCGGGACTAGCGGGGCCCAAGAGACCCAGTACTTC. This sequence encodes CASSPGTSGAQETQYF. Complete variable domain (other parts from reference TRBV18 and TRBJ2-5): NAGVMQNPRHLVRRRGQEARLRCSPMKGHSHVYWYRQLPEEGLKFMVYLQKENIIDESGMPKERFSAEFPKEGPSILRIQQVVRGDSAAYFCASSPGTSGAQETQYFGPGTRLLVL.